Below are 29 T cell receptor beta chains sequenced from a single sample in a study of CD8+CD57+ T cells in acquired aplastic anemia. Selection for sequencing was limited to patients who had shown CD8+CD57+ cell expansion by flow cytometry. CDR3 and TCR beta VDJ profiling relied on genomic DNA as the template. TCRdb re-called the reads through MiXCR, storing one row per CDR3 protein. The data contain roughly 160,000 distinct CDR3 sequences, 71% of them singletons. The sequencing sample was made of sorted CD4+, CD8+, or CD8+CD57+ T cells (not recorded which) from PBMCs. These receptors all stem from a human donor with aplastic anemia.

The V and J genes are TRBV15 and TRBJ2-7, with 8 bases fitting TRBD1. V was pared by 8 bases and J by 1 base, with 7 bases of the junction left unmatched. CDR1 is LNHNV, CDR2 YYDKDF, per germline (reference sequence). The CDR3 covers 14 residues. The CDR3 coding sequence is TGTGCCACCGAGGACAGGGCGCTGTCCTACGAGCAGTACTTC. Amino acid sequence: CATEDRALSYEQYF.

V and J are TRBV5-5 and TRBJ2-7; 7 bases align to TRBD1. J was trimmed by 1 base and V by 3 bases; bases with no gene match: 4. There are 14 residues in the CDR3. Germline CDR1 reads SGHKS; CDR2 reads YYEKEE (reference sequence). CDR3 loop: CASSSRDRSYEQYF. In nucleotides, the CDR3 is TGTGCCAGCAGCTCCCGGGACAGATCCTACGAGCAGTACTTC. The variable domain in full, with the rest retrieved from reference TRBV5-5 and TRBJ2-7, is DAGVTQSPTHLIKTRGQQVTLRCSPISGHKSVSWYQQVLGQGPQFIFQYYEKEERGRGNFPDRFSARQFPNYSSELNVNALLLGDSALYLCASSSRDRSYEQYFGPGTRLTVT.

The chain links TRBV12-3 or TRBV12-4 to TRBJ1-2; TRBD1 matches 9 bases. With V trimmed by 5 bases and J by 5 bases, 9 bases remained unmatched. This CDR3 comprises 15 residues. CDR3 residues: CASSLGQGIRYGYTF. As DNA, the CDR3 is TGTGCCAGCAGTCTGGGACAGGGTATTCGGTATGGCTACACCTTC.

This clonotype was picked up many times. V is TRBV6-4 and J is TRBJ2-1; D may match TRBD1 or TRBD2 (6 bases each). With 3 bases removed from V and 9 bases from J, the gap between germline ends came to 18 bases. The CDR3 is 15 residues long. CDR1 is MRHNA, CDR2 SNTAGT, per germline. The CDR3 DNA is TGTGCCAGCAGTGAGGGGGGCCAGAGTTCCAGTGAGCAGTTCTTC. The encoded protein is CASSEGGQSSSEQFF.

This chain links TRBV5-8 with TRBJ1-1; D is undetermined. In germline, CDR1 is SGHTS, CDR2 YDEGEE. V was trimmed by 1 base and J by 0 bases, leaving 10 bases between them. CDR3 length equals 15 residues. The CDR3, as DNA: TGTGCCAGCAGCTTGCGACAAGGCGTGAACACTGAAGCTTTCTTT. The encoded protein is CASSLRQGVNTEAFF.

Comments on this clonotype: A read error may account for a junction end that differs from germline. The CDR3 is CASSVGGQGTSGSPVF. The DNA for the CDR3 is TGTGCCAGCAGCGTAGGGGGGCAAGGGACTAGCGGGAGTCCGGTCTTC. The V gene is TRBV7-2, the J gene TRBJ2-1; 14 bases agree with TRBD2. Germline loops: CDR1 SGHTA, CDR2 FQGNSA. The CDR3 length is 16 residues.

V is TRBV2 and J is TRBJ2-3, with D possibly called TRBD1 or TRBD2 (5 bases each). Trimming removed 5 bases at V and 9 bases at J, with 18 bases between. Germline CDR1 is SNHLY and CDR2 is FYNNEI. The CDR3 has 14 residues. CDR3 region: CASSLSPSGRTQYF. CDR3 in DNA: TGTGCCAGCAGTCTATCACCGTCGGGACGCACGCAGTATTTT.

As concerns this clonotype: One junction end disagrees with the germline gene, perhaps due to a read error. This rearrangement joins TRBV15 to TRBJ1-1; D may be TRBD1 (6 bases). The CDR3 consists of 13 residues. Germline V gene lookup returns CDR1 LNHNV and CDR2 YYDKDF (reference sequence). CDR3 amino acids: CATSSGDKSEAFF. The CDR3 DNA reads TGTGCCACAAGCAGTGGGGACAAATCCGAAGCTTTCTTT.

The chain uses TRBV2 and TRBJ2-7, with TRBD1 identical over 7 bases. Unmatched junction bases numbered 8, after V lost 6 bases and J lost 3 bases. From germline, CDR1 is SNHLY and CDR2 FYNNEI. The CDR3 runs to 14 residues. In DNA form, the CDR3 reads TGTGCCAGCAGCAAGACAGGGCTCGGCTACGAGCAGTACTTC. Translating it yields CASSKTGLGYEQYF.

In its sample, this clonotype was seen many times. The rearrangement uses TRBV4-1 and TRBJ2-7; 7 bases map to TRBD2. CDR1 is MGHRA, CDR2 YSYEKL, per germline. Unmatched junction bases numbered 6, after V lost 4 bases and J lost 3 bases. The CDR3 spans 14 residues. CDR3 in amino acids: CASSPVRGSYEQYF. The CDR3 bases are TGCGCCAGCAGCCCGGTGCGGGGGAGCTACGAGCAGTACTTC.

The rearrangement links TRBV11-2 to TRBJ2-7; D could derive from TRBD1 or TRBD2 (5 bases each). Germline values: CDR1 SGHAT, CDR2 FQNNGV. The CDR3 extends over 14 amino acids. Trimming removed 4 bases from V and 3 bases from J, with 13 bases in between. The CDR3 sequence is CASSSRDGRYEQYF. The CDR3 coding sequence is TGTGCCAGCAGCTCTCGGGACGGTCGCTACGAGCAGTACTTC.

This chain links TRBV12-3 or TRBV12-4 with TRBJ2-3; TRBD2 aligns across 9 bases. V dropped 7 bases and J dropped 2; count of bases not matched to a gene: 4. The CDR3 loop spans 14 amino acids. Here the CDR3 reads CASTLAGPTDTQYF. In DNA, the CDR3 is TGTGCCAGCACCCTAGCGGGACCCACAGATACGCAGTATTTT.

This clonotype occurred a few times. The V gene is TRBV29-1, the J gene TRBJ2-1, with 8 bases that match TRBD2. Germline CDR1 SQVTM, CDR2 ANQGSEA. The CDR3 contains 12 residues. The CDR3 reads CSTSGSYNEQFF. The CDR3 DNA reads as TGCAGTACTAGCGGCTCCTACAATGAGCAGTTCTTC.

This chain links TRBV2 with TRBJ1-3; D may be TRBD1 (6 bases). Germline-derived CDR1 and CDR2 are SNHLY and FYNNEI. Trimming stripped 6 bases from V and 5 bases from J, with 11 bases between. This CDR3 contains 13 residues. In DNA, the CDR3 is TGTGCCAGCAGGGACAGCTACCGAAACACCATATATTTT. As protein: CASRDSYRNTIYF.

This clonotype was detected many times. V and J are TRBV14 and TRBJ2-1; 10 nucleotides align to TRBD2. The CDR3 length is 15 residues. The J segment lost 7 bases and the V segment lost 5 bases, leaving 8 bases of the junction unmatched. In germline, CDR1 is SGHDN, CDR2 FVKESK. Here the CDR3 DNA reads TGTGCCAGCAGCTTACTAGCGGGGTTCTGGAATGAGCAGTTCTTC. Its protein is CASSLLAGFWNEQFF.

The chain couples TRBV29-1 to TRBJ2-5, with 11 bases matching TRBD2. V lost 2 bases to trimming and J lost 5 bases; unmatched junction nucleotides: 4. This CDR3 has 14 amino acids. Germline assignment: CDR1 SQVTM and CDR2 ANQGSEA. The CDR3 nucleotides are TGCAGCGTTGAAATAGCGGGAGGGCCGGAGACCCAGTACTTC. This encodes CSVEIAGGPETQYF.

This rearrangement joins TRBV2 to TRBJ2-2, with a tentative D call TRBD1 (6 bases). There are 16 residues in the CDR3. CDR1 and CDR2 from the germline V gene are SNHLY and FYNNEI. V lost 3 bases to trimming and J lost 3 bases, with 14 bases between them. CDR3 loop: CASSDWGLRDTGELFF. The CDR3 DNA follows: TGTGCCAGCAGTGATTGGGGGCTGCGGGACACCGGGGAGCTGTTTTTT.

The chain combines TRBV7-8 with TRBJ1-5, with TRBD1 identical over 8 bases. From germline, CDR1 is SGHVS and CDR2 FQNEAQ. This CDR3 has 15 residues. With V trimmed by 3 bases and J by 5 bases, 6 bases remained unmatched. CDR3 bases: TGTGCCAGCAGCTTCGATCGACAGGGGTATCAGCCCCAGCATTTT. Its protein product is CASSFDRQGYQPQHF.

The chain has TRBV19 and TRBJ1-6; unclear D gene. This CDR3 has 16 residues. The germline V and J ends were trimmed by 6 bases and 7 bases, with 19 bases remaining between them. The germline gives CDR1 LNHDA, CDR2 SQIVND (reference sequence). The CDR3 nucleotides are TGTGCCAGTAGAAATGAAAGGACCGCCAAAAATTCACCCCTCCACTTT. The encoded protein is CASRNERTAKNSPLHF.

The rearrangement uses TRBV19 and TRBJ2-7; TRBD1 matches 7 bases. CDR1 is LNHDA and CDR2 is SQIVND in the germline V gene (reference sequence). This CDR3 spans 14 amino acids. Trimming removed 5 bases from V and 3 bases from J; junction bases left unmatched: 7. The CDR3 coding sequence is TGTGCCAGTAGTCCATATTCAGGGGGCTACGAGCAGTACTTC. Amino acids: CASSPYSGGYEQYF.

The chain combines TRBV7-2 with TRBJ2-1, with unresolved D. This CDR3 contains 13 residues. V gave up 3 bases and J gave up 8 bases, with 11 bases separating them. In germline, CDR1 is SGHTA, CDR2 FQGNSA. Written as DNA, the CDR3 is TGTGCCAGCAGCTTTTGGACCTCAGATGAGCAGTTCTTC. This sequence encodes CASSFWTSDEQFF.

CDR3 bases: TGCAGCGTTTTCCTGGGGGCCTACGAGCAGTACTTC. It yields the protein CSVFLGAYEQYF. The chain has TRBV29-1 and TRBJ2-7, with D perhaps being TRBD1 or TRBD2 (5 bases each). The CDR3 is 12 residues long. V was trimmed by 5 bases and J by 2 bases, leaving 10 bases between them. Germline V CDR1 and CDR2: SQVTM, ANQGSEA.

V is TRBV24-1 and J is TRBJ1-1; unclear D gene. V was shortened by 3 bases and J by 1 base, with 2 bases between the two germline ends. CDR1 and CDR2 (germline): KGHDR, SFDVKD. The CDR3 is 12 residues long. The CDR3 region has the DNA TGTGCCACCAGTGATAGGAACACTGAAGCTTTCTTT. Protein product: CATSDRNTEAFF.

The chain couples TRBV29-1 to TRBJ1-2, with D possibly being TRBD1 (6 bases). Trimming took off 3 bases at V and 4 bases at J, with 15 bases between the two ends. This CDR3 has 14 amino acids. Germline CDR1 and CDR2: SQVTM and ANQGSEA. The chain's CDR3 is CSVDVGRGGYGYTF. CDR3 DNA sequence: TGCAGCGTTGACGTGGGCAGGGGAGGCTATGGCTACACCTTC.

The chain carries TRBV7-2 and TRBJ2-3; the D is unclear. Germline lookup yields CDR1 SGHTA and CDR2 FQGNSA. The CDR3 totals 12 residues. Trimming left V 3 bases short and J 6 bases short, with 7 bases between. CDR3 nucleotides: TGTGCCAGCAGCTTTTTTGGGGATACGCAGTATTTT. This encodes CASSFFGDTQYF. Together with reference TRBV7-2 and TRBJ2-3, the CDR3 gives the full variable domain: GAGVSQSPSNKVTEKGKDVELRCDPISGHTALYWYRQSLGQGLEFLIYFQGNSAPDKSGLPSDRFSAERTGGSVSTLTIQRTQQEDSAVYLCASSFFGDTQYFGPGTRLTVL.

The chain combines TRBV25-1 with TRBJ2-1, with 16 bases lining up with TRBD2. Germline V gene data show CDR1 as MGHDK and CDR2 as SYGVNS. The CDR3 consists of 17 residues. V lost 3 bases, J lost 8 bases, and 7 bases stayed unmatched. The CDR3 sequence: CASSEPGTSGGGDEQFF. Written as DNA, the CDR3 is TGTGCCAGCAGTGAGCCCGGGACTAGCGGGGGGGGGGATGAGCAGTTCTTC.

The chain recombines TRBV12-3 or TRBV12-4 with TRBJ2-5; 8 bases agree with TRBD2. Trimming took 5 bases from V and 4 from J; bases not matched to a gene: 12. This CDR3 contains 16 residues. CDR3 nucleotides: TGTGCCAGCAGTCCAGCACTAGCGGATCTCGTAGAGACCCAGTACTTC. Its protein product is CASSPALADLVETQYF.

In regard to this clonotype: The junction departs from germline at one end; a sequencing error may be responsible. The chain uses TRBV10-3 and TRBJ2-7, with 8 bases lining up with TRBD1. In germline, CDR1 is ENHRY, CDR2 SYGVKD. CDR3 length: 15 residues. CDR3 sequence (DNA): TGTGCCATCAGCACTTCGGACAGGGTGGCCTACGAGCAGTGCTTC. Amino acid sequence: CAISTSDRVAYEQCF.

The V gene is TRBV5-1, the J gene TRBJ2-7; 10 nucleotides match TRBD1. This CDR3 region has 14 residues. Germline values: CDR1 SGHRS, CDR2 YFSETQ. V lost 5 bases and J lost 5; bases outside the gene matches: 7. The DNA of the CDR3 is TGCGCCAGCAGATATGGACAGGGGGAAGACGAGCAGTACTTC. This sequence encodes CASRYGQGEDEQYF.